The next 26 T cell receptor beta chains were all read from a single sample in a study of persistence of HIV-infected CD4 T cells. Sequencing used immunoSEQ version 4 in survey mode. Sequenced by immunoSEQ multiplex PCR; TCRdb stores in-frame clones only, minus some. The sample holds roughly 20,000 clones, roughly 60% seen once. The antigens these receptors bind are not known. Cells were stimulated with overlapping HIV-1 Gag 15-mer peptides. Sorting selected CD4+ T cells upregulating both CD40 ligand and CD69. The material was CD4+ T cells sorted from PBMCs after approximately 19-hour stimulation, obtained from a patient who received antiretroviral therapy. The receptors stem from an adult woman with HIV who was CMV-seropositive.

The chain links TRBV11-3 to TRBJ2-3; D perhaps matches TRBD2 (6 bases). Germline CDR1 and CDR2: SGHNT and YENEEA. The CDR3 has 14 residues. Trimming shortened V by 2 bases and J by 6 bases, and 12 bases separated the two germline ends. DNA for the CDR3: TGTGCCAGCAGCTTACGTGCGGGGTTCGATACGCAGTATTTT. Encoded protein: CASSLRAGFDTQYF.

In this sample, this clone turned up once. The chain is built from TRBV7-9 and TRBJ2-1; tentatively, D is TRBD2 (7 bases). V was cut by 5 bases and J by 5 bases, with 28 bases left in between. This CDR3 spans 19 amino acids. In germline, CDR1 is SEHNR, CDR2 FQNEAQ (reference sequence). The CDR3 DNA reads as TGTGCCAGCAGCATCGGGGGGCCCAGGGCGGCTAGTGGGAACAATGAGCAGTTCTTC. Its protein product is CASSIGGPRAASGNNEQFF.

The genes are TRBV10-3 and TRBJ1-6, with D hard to call. This CDR3 contains 13 residues. Per germline, CDR1 ENHRY and CDR2 SYGVKD. The V end lost 4 bases, the J end lost 7 bases, and 8 bases lay between the germline ends. The CDR3 loop reads CAISGTGNSPLHF. DNA for the CDR3: TGTGCCATCAGTGGGACTGGAAATTCACCCCTCCACTTT.

The J gene is TRBJ1-5, the V gene TRBV12-5; a possible D gene is TRBD1 (5 bases). CDR1 LGHNT and CDR2 FRNRAP come from the germline V gene. Trimming removed 7 bases at V and 3 bases at J, with 25 bases between. This CDR3 comprises 18 residues. CDR3 DNA sequence: TGTGCTAGTGCTCGTGGGATTCCGGGACCTACACCCAATCAGCCCCAGCATTTT. It translates to CASARGIPGPTPNQPQHF.

This clone qualifies as medium-sized. The rearrangement links TRBV23-1 to TRBJ2-2, with D possibly matching TRBD1 (5 bases). TRBV23-1 is an ORF for which the function is uncertain. The length of the CDR3 is 16 residues. Trimming cost V 1 base and J 2 bases, with 11 bases left between them. The CDR3 loop is CASSQLGQGNTGELFF. The CDR3 DNA sequence: TGCGCCAGCAGTCAATTGGGGCAAGGAAACACCGGGGAGCTGTTTTTT.

V gene TRBV2 combines with J gene TRBJ1-6; D is ambiguous. Germline CDR1 reads SNHLY; CDR2 reads FYNNEI. V lost 2 bases and J 10 bases, leaving 9 bases between the germline ends. This CDR3 comprises 13 residues. Here the CDR3 reads CASSERVRSPLHF. CDR3 bases: TGTGCCAGCAGTGAAAGGGTTCGATCACCCCTCCACTTT. The whole variable domain, filled in from reference TRBV2 and TRBJ1-6, reads EPEVTQTPSHQVTQMGQEVILRCVPISNHLYFYWYRQILGQKVEFLVSFYNNEISEKSEIFDDQFSVERPDGSNFTLKIRSTKLEDSAMYFCASSERVRSPLHFGNGTRLTVT.

This clone was counted a few times. V usage is TRBV10-2 and J usage is TRBJ2-2; 9 positions agree with TRBD2. The CDR3 is made up of 15 amino acids. V lost 4 bases and J lost 5; bases outside the gene matches: 5. Looked up from germline, CDR1 is WSHSY and CDR2 is SAAADI. Here the CDR3 reads CASSGLAGVTGELFF. The CDR3 DNA is TGCGCCAGCAGTGGATTAGCGGGGGTTACCGGGGAGCTGTTTTTT.

The chain employs TRBV21-1 and TRBJ2-7; TRBD2 is the table's D call and was not checked against the DNA. TRBV21-1 is a pseudogene locus. The CDR3 runs 14 residues. Here the CDR3 DNA reads TGTGCCAGCAGCAAAGATTCCGGTCGATACGAGCAGTACTTC. Protein: CASSKDSGRYEQYF.

This chain joins TRBV12-3 or TRBV12-4 and TRBJ1-1; D gene unclear. The CDR3 length is 12 residues. V was shortened by 5 bases and J by 7 bases, with 11 bases between the two germline ends. Here the CDR3 DNA reads TGTGCCAGCAGTCGCGGAGGCTTTGAAGCTTTCTTT. It specifies CASSRGGFEAFF.

This chain connects TRBV6-5 to TRBJ1-2, with 12 bases aligning to TRBD1. The CDR3 loop spans 13 amino acids. V lost 10 bases, J lost 7 bases, and 7 bases stayed unmatched. CDR1 MNHEY and CDR2 SVGAGI come from the germline V gene. The CDR3 spells CATSGQGAGGYTF. The CDR3 DNA reads as TGTGCCACCTCGGGACAGGGGGCTGGTGGCTACACCTTC.

The V gene is TRBV5-1, the J gene TRBJ1-1; the D is unclear. The V gene lost 0 bases and the J gene lost 1 base, with 10 bases spanning the gap. Germline CDR1 and CDR2: SGHRS and YFSETQ. This CDR3 spans 15 amino acids. Written as DNA, the CDR3 is TGCGCCAGCAGCTTGGAACCGGAGCGGAACACTGAAGCTTTCTTT. It codes for CASSLEPERNTEAFF. Full variable domain (missing parts from reference TRBV5-1 and TRBJ1-1): KAGVTQTPRYLIKTRGQQVTLSCSPISGHRSVSWYQQTPGQGLQFLFEYFSETQRNKGNFPGRFSGRQFSNSRSEMNVSTLELGDSALYLCASSLEPERNTEAFFGQGTRLTVV.

The CDR3 nucleotides read TGTGCCACCAGCAGAGATTTGGGGGGGAGAAACATTCAGTACTTC. Translating it yields CATSRDLGGRNIQYF. The genes are TRBV15 and TRBJ2-4, with 7 bases aligning to TRBD2. The CDR3 has 15 residues. In germline, CDR1 is LNHNV, CDR2 YYDKDF (reference sequence). The J segment lost 6 bases and the V segment lost 0 bases, leaving 5 bases of the junction unmatched.

The rearrangement uses TRBV18 and TRBJ1-6; a weak D match, TRBD1 (6 bases). The CDR3 consists of 13 residues. Germline V gene lookup returns CDR1 KGHSH and CDR2 LQKENI. Trimming cost V 0 bases and J 9 bases, with 6 bases left between them. CDR3 protein: CASSPPDSSPLHF. In nucleotides, the CDR3 is TGTGCCAGCTCACCACCGGACAGTTCACCCCTCCACTTT.

The V and J genes are TRBV6-4 and TRBJ2-1; possible D gene TRBD2, 5 bases. V was trimmed by 2 bases and J by 0 bases, leaving 8 bases between them. The CDR3 runs to 15 residues. Germline V CDR1 and CDR2: MRHNA, SNTAGT. CDR3 DNA sequence: TGTGCCAGCAGTGACACGGACTCCTCCTACAATGAGCAGTTCTTC. It specifies CASSDTDSSYNEQFF.

V usage is TRBV27 and J usage is TRBJ2-3; the D is unclear. This CDR3 comprises 11 residues. The ends were cut back, 3 bases at V and 6 bases at J, with 4 bases in the middle. The germline V gene encodes CDR1 MNHEY and CDR2 SMNVEV (reference sequence). CDR3 residues: CASSLQDTQYF. Here the CDR3 DNA reads TGTGCCAGCAGTTTGCAGGATACGCAGTATTTT.

This clone was found once. CDR3 coding DNA: TGTGCCAGCATGCTTTCCGCAACCCGGAACAGGGGGAACTATGGCTACACCTTC. The encoded protein is CASMLSATRNRGNYGYTF. The genes are TRBV13 and TRBJ1-2; 8 nucleotides agree with TRBD1. Germline V gives CDR1 PRHDT, CDR2 FYEKMQ (reference sequence). Trimming cost V 7 bases and J 2 bases; bases outside gene matches: 18. The CDR3 contains 18 residues.

The CDR3 region has the DNA TGCAGCGCAGACAGGGGTTTGAACACTGAAGCTTTCTTT. Translating gives CSADRGLNTEAFF. This chain uses TRBV29-1 with TRBJ1-1, with 8 bases lining up with TRBD1. The CDR3 totals 13 residues. The germline V gene has CDR1 SQVTM and CDR2 ANQGSEA. J was trimmed by 0 bases and V by 7 bases; bases with no gene match: 4.

The genes are TRBV5-4 and TRBJ2-2; TRBD2 might be the D (6 bases). Between the trimmed V and J ends, which lost 4 bases and 8 bases, there was a span of 18 bases. CDR3 length: 15 amino acids. The germline V gene has CDR1 SGHNT and CDR2 YYREEE (reference sequence). The CDR3: CASSVLGARGGELFF. DNA of the CDR3: TGTGCCAGCAGCGTCCTAGGGGCCCGGGGGGGGGAGCTGTTTTTT.

This clone appeared a few times. The J gene is TRBJ1-4, the V gene TRBV2; 7 nucleotides align to TRBD1. The junction had 2 bases not matched to a gene; V was cut back by 1 base and J by 3 bases. CDR1 is SNHLY and CDR2 is FYNNEI in the germline V gene. CDR3 length: 15 amino acids. The CDR3 is CASSEDRGSNEKLFF. The CDR3 DNA reads as TGTGCCAGCAGTGAAGACAGGGGTTCTAATGAAAAACTGTTTTTT.

The chain couples TRBV19 to TRBJ2-3, with D perhaps given as TRBD1 or TRBD2 (5 bases each). In germline, CDR1 is LNHDA, CDR2 SQIVND (reference sequence). V dropped 1 base and J dropped 2 bases, with 13 bases sitting between them. The CDR3 covers 16 residues. The CDR3 DNA reads as TGTGCCAGTAGTATAGGGGGCGGAGGATTCACAGATACGCAGTATTTT. It is translated as CASSIGGGGFTDTQYF.

J is TRBJ1-2 and V is TRBV19; no firm D call. Germline V gene data show CDR1 as LNHDA and CDR2 as SQIVND (reference sequence). The CDR3 extends over 15 amino acids. The V end lost 5 bases, the J end lost 1 base, and 14 bases lay between the germline ends. Here the CDR3 DNA reads TGTGCCAGTAGTCCTCGTGCAGACCTTAACTATGGCTACACCTTC. Its translation: CASSPRADLNYGYTF.

V gene TRBV18 combines with J gene TRBJ2-6; 8 nucleotides match TRBD1. CDR3 size: 17 residues. CDR1 and CDR2 from the germline V gene are KGHSH and LQKENI. The V gene end was trimmed by 2 bases and the J gene end by 2 bases; junction bases not matched to a gene: 5. CDR3 sequence (DNA): TGTGCCAGCTCACCAACCAGGGGGCGCGCTGGGGCCAACGTCCTGACTTTC. It yields the protein CASSPTRGRAGANVLTF.

The chain links TRBV3-1 (or the pseudogene TRBV3-2) to TRBJ2-7, with 7 bases matching TRBD2. Germline V CDR1 and CDR2: LGHDT, YNNKEL (reference sequence). With V trimmed by 4 bases and J by 10 bases, 4 bases remained unmatched. The CDR3 length is 11 residues. CDR3 loop: CASSLPGLQYF. In DNA, the CDR3 is TGTGCCAGCAGCCTGCCGGGACTACAGTACTTC.

CDR3 in amino acids: CASSLDPGQGSTYGYTF. The CDR3 bases are TGTGCCAGCAGCTTAGATCCGGGACAGGGGAGCACCTATGGCTACACCTTC. The chain is built from TRBV11-2 and TRBJ1-2; 10 positions match TRBD1. With V trimmed by 0 bases and J by 4 bases, 8 bases remained unmatched. Germline assignment: CDR1 SGHAT and CDR2 FQNNGV. The CDR3 runs 17 residues.

This chain links TRBV19 with TRBJ1-6; D is unresolved. The V end lost 3 bases, the J end lost 0 bases, and 9 bases lay between the germline ends. Germline-derived CDR1 and CDR2 are LNHDA and SQIVND (reference sequence). The CDR3 runs 16 residues. The DNA for the CDR3 is TGTGCCAGTAGTATTAGTGCGTTCTCCTATAATTCACCCCTCCACTTT. It encodes CASSISAFSYNSPLHF.

This chain links TRBV6-6 with TRBJ1-1; tentatively, D is TRBD1 (6 bases). CDR1 MNHNY and CDR2 SVGAGI come from the germline V gene (reference sequence). The CDR3 length is 13 residues. The V gene lost 10 bases and the J gene lost 1 base, with 13 bases spanning the gap. Written as DNA, the CDR3 is TGTGCCACTGAAAGGACAGAGAACACTGAAGCTTTCTTT. It codes for CATERTENTEAFF.